This TCR beta chain emerged from a study of shared clonotypes between healthy human individuals. Background on the study: CD4 naive and memory got three plates each, CD8 naive two, CD8 memory one. Study-level findings and limits: Non-shared clonotypes displayed generation probabilities falling below those of clonotypes present in all four donors.

About 30,000 T cell genomes (around 200 ng DNA) went into each sorted-subset replicate. The repertoire was sequenced with immunoSEQ multiplex PCR; TCRdb's copy has only in-frame clones and lacks some. The sample has millions of clones, roughly nine tenths seen once. Worth noting for this clone: Antigen specificity is unknown.

CDR1 and CDR2 from the germline V gene are GTSNPN and SVGIG (reference sequence). Trimming pared 6 bases from V and 2 bases from J, leaving 15 bases between. The CDR3 loop spans 14 amino acids. The source is a man between 18 and 35 years old in good health. Sequencing was performed on naive CD4+ T cells sorted from blood. As to subset: CD45RA+ positively selected. The genes are TRBV30 and TRBJ2-3; TRBD2 is a possible D gene (6 bases). CDR3 residues: CACTRRENTDTQYF. The CDR3 DNA reads as TGTGCCTGTACACGACGGGAGAACACAGATACGCAGTATTTT.